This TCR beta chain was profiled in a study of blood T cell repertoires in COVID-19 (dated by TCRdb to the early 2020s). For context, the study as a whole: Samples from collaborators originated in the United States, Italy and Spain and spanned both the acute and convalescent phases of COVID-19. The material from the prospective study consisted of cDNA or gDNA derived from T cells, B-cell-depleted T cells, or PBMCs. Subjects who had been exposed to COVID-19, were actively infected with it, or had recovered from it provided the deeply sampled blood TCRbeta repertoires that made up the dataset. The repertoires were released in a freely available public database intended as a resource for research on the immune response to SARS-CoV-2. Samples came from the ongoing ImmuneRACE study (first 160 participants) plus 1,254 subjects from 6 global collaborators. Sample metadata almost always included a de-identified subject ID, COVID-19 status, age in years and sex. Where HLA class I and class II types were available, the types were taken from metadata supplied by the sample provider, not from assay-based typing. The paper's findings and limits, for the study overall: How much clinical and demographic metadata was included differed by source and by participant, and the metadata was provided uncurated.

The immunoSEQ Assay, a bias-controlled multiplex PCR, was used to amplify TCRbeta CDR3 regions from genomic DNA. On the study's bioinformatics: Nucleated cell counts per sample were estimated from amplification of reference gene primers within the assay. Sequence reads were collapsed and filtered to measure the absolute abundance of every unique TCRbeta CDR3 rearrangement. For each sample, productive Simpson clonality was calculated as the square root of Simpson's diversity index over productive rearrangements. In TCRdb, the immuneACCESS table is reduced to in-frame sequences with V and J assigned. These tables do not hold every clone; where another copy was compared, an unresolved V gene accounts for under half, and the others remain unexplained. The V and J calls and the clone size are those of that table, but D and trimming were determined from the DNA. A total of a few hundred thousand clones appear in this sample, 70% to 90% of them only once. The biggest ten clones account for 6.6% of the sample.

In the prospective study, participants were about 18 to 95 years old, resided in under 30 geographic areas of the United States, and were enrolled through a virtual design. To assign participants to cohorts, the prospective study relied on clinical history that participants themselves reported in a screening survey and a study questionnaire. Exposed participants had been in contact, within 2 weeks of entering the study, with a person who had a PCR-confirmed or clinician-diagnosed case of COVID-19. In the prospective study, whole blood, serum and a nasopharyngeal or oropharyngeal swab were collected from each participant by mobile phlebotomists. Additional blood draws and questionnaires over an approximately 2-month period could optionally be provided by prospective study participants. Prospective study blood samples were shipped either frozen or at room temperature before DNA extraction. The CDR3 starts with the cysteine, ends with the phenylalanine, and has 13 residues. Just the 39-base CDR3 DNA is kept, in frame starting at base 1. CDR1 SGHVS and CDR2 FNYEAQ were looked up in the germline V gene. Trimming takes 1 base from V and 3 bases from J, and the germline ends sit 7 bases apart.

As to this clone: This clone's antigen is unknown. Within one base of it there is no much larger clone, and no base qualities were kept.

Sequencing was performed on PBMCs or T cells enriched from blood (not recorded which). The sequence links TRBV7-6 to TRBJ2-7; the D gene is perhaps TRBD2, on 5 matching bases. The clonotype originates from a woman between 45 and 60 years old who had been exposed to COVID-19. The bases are TGTGCCAGCAGCTTAGGTGAGGGCTACGAGCAGTACTTC. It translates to CASSLGEGYEQYF.